These 27 T cell receptor beta chains share one sample of origin, sequenced in a study of blood T cell repertoires in COVID-19. The table came from immunoSEQ multiplex PCR; TCRdb's copy has only in-frame clones and leaves some out. The sample lists about 130,000 clones; around 80% were seen once. Material for sequencing was peripheral blood. These receptors all stem from a man in his thirties or forties with COVID-19, enrolled during active disease.

The table lists this clone with a count of one. In DNA, the CDR3 is TGTGCCAGCAGCCAAGTGGACCTAGCGGGGAGGATGTACAATGAGCAGTTCTTC. Protein product: CASSQVDLAGRMYNEQFF. This chain joins TRBV4-2 and TRBJ2-1, with 9 positions matching TRBD2. Looked up from germline, CDR1 is LGHNA and CDR2 is YNFKEQ. This CDR3 has 18 residues. V trimming: 1 base; J trimming: 4 bases; junction bases outside the gene matches: 11.

This chain uses TRBV25-1 with TRBJ1-5; TRBD1 might be the D (5 bases). The CDR3 spans 13 residues. V lost 5 bases, J lost 7 bases, and 12 bases lay in between. Germline V gene sequence: CDR1 MGHDK, CDR2 SYGVNS. CDR3 coding DNA: TGTGCCAGCAGTCAAGGAGGGGAACAGCCCCAGCATTTT. Translated: CASSQGGEQPQHF. Combining the CDR3 with reference TRBV25-1 and TRBJ1-5 gives the whole variable domain EADIYQTPRYLVIGTGKKITLECSQTMGHDKMYWYQQDPGMELHLIHYSYGVNSTEKGDLSSESTVSRIRTEHFPLTLESARPSHTSQYLCASSQGGEQPQHFGDGTRLSIL.

The chain has TRBV7-9 and TRBJ1-4; 8 bases line up with TRBD1. Trimming cost V 5 bases and J 7 bases; bases outside gene matches: 12. There are 16 residues in the CDR3. CDR1 SEHNR and CDR2 FQNEAQ come from the germline V gene (reference sequence). CDR3 sequence reads: CASSPSLGTGGEKLFF. The CDR3 coding sequence is TGTGCCAGCAGCCCTTCTCTCGGGACAGGAGGTGAAAAACTGTTTTTT.

V usage is TRBV27 and J usage is TRBJ1-4; D is possibly TRBD1 (5 bases). The length of the CDR3 is 13 residues. Trimming left V 1 base short and J 8 bases short, with 8 bases between. Germline lookup yields CDR1 MNHEY and CDR2 SMNVEV (reference sequence). The CDR3 nucleotides are TGTGCCAGCAGTTTATTAAGGGGAGAAAAACTGTTTTTT. Protein: CASSLLRGEKLFF.

V is TRBV28 and J is TRBJ1-2; TRBD1 matches at 10 bases. J was trimmed by 7 bases and V by 1 base; bases with no gene match: 3. The germline gives CDR1 MDHEN, CDR2 SYDVKM. This CDR3 has 14 residues. The chain's CDR3 is CASSLYGTGVGYTF. The DNA of the CDR3 is TGTGCCAGCAGTTTATATGGGACAGGGGTTGGCTACACCTTC.

This chain uses TRBV6-4 with TRBJ1-4, with TRBD1 matching over 7 bases. The CDR3 has 13 amino acids. Germline lookup yields CDR1 MRHNA and CDR2 SNTAGT. The J segment lost 4 bases and the V segment lost 7 bases, leaving 3 bases of the junction unmatched. For the CDR3, the DNA is TGTGCCAGCATCTGGGACAGTAATGAAAAACTGTTTTTT. It encodes CASIWDSNEKLFF.

This chain links TRBV11-2 with TRBJ1-2; D remains unclear. The CDR3 extends over 14 amino acids. Trimming removed 1 base at V and 0 bases at J, with 6 bases between. CDR1 is SGHAT, CDR2 FQNNGV, per germline. The CDR3 DNA reads as TGTGCCAGCAGCTTAGTAACAGCTAACTATGGCTACACCTTC. Its translation is CASSLVTANYGYTF. Looking up the rest from reference TRBV11-2 and TRBJ1-2 gives the full variable domain: EAGVAQSPRYKIIEKRQSVAFWCNPISGHATLYWYQQILGQGPKLLIQFQNNGVVDDSQLPKDRFSAERLKGVDSTLKIQPAKLEDSAVYLCASSLVTANYGYTFGSGTRLTVV.

J is TRBJ1-5 and V is TRBV6-5, with 7 bases fitting TRBD1. This CDR3 has 14 residues. With V trimmed by 0 bases and J by 7 bases, 3 bases remained unmatched. Germline V CDR1 and CDR2: MNHEY, SVGAGI. Here the CDR3 reads CASSYSQGEQPQHF. In DNA, the CDR3 is TGTGCCAGCAGTTACTCGCAGGGGGAGCAGCCCCAGCATTTT.

This chain links TRBV3-1 (or the pseudogene TRBV3-2) with TRBJ2-2; tentative D call: TRBD1 (5 bases). This CDR3 region has 12 residues. Germline V lookup: CDR1 LGHDT, CDR2 YNNKEL (reference sequence). V lost 7 bases and J 8 bases, leaving 11 bases between the germline ends. CDR3 in DNA: TGTGCCAGCAACGGCAGGGCTGGGGAGCTGTTTTTT. Translation: CASNGRAGELFF.

This clone was counted a single time. The chain carries TRBV6-2 or TRBV6-3 and TRBJ2-1; D perhaps matches TRBD1 (5 bases). The V gene lost 4 bases and the J gene lost 5 bases, with 18 bases spanning the gap. This CDR3 comprises 16 residues. CDR1 and CDR2 (germline): MNHEY, SVGEGT. CDR3 coding DNA: TGTGCCAGCAGTTTTGACAGTCTGGGCCCCAACAATGAGCAGTTCTTC. This gives the protein CASSFDSLGPNNEQFF.

The CDR3 protein is CASSLGGKLTEAFF. DNA for the CDR3: TGTGCCAGCAGCTTAGGCGGGAAACTAACTGAAGCTTTCTTT. The chain links TRBV11-3 to TRBJ1-1; D is unresolved. The CDR3 contains 14 residues. V was cut by 1 base and J by 5 bases, with 11 bases left in between. Germline CDR1 is SGHNT and CDR2 is YENEEA.

This clone was seen just once. The chain couples TRBV9 to TRBJ2-7; perhaps TRBD1 as D (5 bases). The ends were cut back, 4 bases at V and 1 base at J, with 9 bases in the middle. This CDR3 has 13 amino acids. Germline CDR1 is SGDLS and CDR2 is YYNGEE. The CDR3 nucleotides read TGTGCCAGCAGCTCGCGACAGTCCTACGAGCAGTACTTC. Translating it yields CASSSRQSYEQYF.

This clone occurred a few times. This chain joins TRBV12-3 or TRBV12-4 and TRBJ1-4, with D possibly being TRBD1 (5 bases). The V gene lost 6 bases and the J gene lost 8 bases, with 13 bases spanning the gap. The CDR3 sequence is 13 residues long. CDR3 bases: TGTGCCAGCAGGGCAGGGTCGGACGAAAAACTGTTTTTT. Encoded protein: CASRAGSDEKLFF.

J is TRBJ1-1 and V is TRBV4-1, with a tentative D call TRBD1 (6 bases). The CDR3 has 15 amino acids. Germline V gene sequence: CDR1 MGHRA, CDR2 YSYEKL. V was pared by 1 base and J by 7 bases, with 16 bases between. CDR3 in DNA: TGCGCCAGCAGCCAAGCAGGCGGGGGCGGAGGTGAAGCTTTCTTT. Amino acids: CASSQAGGGGGEAFF.

The chain employs TRBV28 and TRBJ1-6, with D maybe TRBD1 (5 bases). This CDR3 comprises 16 residues. The V gene's germline CDR1 is MDHEN and CDR2 SYDVKM. V lost 7 bases to trimming and J lost 7 bases, with 20 bases between them. CDR3 sequence: CASMPTTGLTNSPLHF. As DNA, the CDR3 is TGTGCCAGCATGCCTACCACGGGACTCACCAATTCACCCCTCCACTTT.

V is TRBV9 and J is TRBJ2-7; D possibly corresponds to TRBD2 (6 bases). The CDR3 consists of 13 residues. V lost 3 bases and J lost 3, with 10 bases in between. Germline CDR1 reads SGDLS; CDR2 reads YYNGEE. CDR3 protein: CASSEGLNYEQYF. The CDR3 DNA reads TGTGCCAGCAGCGAGGGACTCAACTACGAGCAGTACTTC.

This chain connects TRBV24-1 to TRBJ2-1; possible D gene TRBD2, 6 bases. The CDR3 runs to 13 residues. CDR1 is KGHDR and CDR2 is SFDVKD in the germline V gene. The V end was cut by 8 bases, the J end by 7 bases, with 14 bases between. The CDR3 region is CATIAGRENEQFF. The CDR3 bases are TGTGCCACCATTGCCGGGCGGGAAAATGAGCAGTTCTTC.

The J gene is TRBJ2-5, the V gene TRBV7-3; D unresolved. Per germline, CDR1 SGHTA and CDR2 FQGTGA. Trimming took 0 bases from V and 4 from J, leaving 12 bases between them. The CDR3 sequence is 15 residues long. CDR3 residues: CASSLTSSPGETQYF. In DNA, the CDR3 is TGTGCCAGCAGCTTAACAAGTTCGCCAGGAGAGACCCAGTACTTC.

The chain employs TRBV4-1 and TRBJ1-5, with 7 bases lining up with TRBD1. The length of the CDR3 is 15 residues. The V and J ends lost 4 bases and 5 bases, in that order; junction bases with no gene match: 8. Per the germline V gene, CDR1 is MGHRA and CDR2 is YSYEKL. The CDR3 protein is CASSLRTGLHQPQHF. The DNA for the CDR3 is TGCGCCAGCAGCCTAAGGACAGGATTACATCAGCCCCAGCATTTT.

The V call is TRBV28, the J call TRBJ1-5; no clear D. The CDR3 length is 14 residues. Between the trimmed V and J ends, which lost 7 bases and 0 bases, there was a span of 10 bases. Looked up from germline, CDR1 is MDHEN and CDR2 is SYDVKM. The CDR3 loop reads CASTVNYSNQPQHF. The CDR3 nucleotides read TGTGCCAGCACGGTAAACTATAGCAATCAGCCCCAGCATTTT.

The sample holds a few counts of this clone. The chain combines TRBV18 with TRBJ1-1; TRBD1 matches 7 bases. J lost 1 base, V lost 4 bases, and 3 bases had no gene match. Germline CDR1 is KGHSH and CDR2 is LQKENI. This CDR3 spans 14 amino acids. The CDR3 sequence: CASSLRTGNTEAFF. In DNA, the CDR3 is TGTGCCAGCTCACTGCGGACAGGGAACACTGAAGCTTTCTTT. The entire variable domain, with the rest obtained from reference TRBV18 and TRBJ1-1, is as follows: NAGVMQNPRHLVRRRGQEARLRCSPMKGHSHVYWYRQLPEEGLKFMVYLQKENIIDESGMPKERFSAEFPKEGPSILRIQQVVRGDSAAYFCASSLRTGNTEAFFGQGTRLTVV.

This chain uses TRBV6-6 with TRBJ1-5; the match to TRBD1 covers 7 bases. The V gene's germline CDR1 is MNHNY and CDR2 SVGAGI (reference sequence). The CDR3 spans 14 residues. V lost 6 bases to trimming and J lost 2 bases; unmatched junction nucleotides: 4. The CDR3 protein is CASSVTGGNQPQHF. CDR3 sequence (DNA): TGTGCCAGCAGCGTAACAGGGGGCAATCAGCCCCAGCATTTT.

This clone has just a few counts. The chain links TRBV19 to TRBJ2-7; maybe TRBD1 (5 bases). CDR3 size: 13 residues. Germline V gene sequence: CDR1 LNHDA, CDR2 SQIVND (reference sequence). V shed 3 bases and J shed 3 bases, with 9 bases lying between them. This CDR3 reads CASSMFQGYEQYF. Here the CDR3 DNA reads TGTGCCAGTAGTATGTTCCAGGGCTACGAGCAGTACTTC.

The chain has TRBV24-1 and TRBJ1-2; D gene ambiguous. The length of the CDR3 is 14 residues. Trimming stripped 3 bases from V and 6 bases from J, with 13 bases between. Germline CDR1 reads KGHDR; CDR2 reads SFDVKD. CDR3 loop: CATSDNGSEDGYTF. The CDR3 nucleotides read TGTGCCACCAGTGATAACGGCTCCGAGGATGGCTACACCTTC.

V and J are TRBV28 and TRBJ1-5, with 7 positions matching TRBD1. V shed 5 bases and J 1 base; nucleotides not matched to a gene: 11. The CDR3 contains 17 residues. Germline V gene data show CDR1 as MDHEN and CDR2 as SYDVKM. CDR3 loop: CASSPLQGKGSNQPQHF. DNA for the CDR3: TGTGCCAGCAGTCCCCTACAGGGGAAAGGAAGCAATCAGCCCCAGCATTTT.

This clone came up a few times. The chain couples TRBV6-1 to TRBJ2-1; 7 bases line up with TRBD2. Germline trimming cut 0 bases from V and 1 base from J; bases unmatched to any gene: 9. The CDR3 extends over 18 amino acids. The germline CDR1 and CDR2 sequences are MNHNS and SASEGT. The CDR3 reads CASSEARLSGISYNEQFF. CDR3 bases: TGTGCCAGCAGTGAAGCTAGGTTAAGCGGGATTTCCTACAATGAGCAGTTCTTC.

The J gene is TRBJ2-1, the V gene TRBV11-2; D not certain. The V gene lost 5 bases and the J gene lost 6 bases, with 17 bases spanning the gap. The CDR3 consists of 15 residues. Germline V CDR1 and CDR2: SGHAT, FQNNGV. The CDR3 DNA reads as TGTGCCAGCAGCCCACCTCCCCTAGAGGCCAATGAGCAGTTCTTC. As protein: CASSPPPLEANEQFF.